This is a list of T cell receptor beta chains from one sample in a study of early T cells in non-severe SARS-CoV-2 infection. TCRdb re-analysed the 5' RACE reads in MiXCR, keeping a single row per CDR3 protein. The sample holds some 64,000 distinct CDR3 sequences, roughly 18% seen once. The sequences come from whole blood, collected at baseline. The receptor source for this set is an adult who was a healthcare worker with PCR-confirmed SARS-CoV-2 infection or an uninfected control (not recorded which). Each CDR3 is given with its conserved first and last residue. A D gene is named only where the DNA matches it firmly. The size of a clone is reported for some rows only, either as once, few or many, or as a class for expanded clones.

v_call,cdr3_length,j_call,clone_size,d_call,cdr3_aa,cdr3_nt
TRBV11-2,17,TRBJ2-7,few,.,CASSSERPLTLSYEQYF,TGTGCCAGCAGCTCGGAACGCCCCTTAACACTATCCTACGAGCAGTACTTC
TRBV11-2,10,TRBJ2-1,.,.,CASSRVEQFF,TGTGCCAGCAGCCGGGTAGAGCAGTTCTTC
TRBV20-1,14,TRBJ2-1,.,.,CSARDQGSHNEQFF,TGCAGTGCTAGAGATCAGGGCTCCCACAATGAGCAGTTCTTC
TRBV5-1,14,TRBJ1-2,.,.,CASSLDGPVGGYTF,TGCGCCAGCAGCTTGGACGGGCCCGTGGGCGGCTACACCTTC
TRBV11-2,13,TRBJ2-5,few,.,CASSFLLEETQYF,TGTGCCAGCAGCTTCCTTCTGGAGGAGACCCAGTACTTC
TRBV20-1,14,TRBJ2-7,.,TRBD2,CSARLAGVLYEQYF,TGCAGTGCGCGACTAGCGGGAGTACTCTACGAGCAGTACTTC
TRBV11-2,15,TRBJ2-7,.,TRBD2,CASSFTSGNAYEQYF,TGTGCCAGCAGCTTCACTAGCGGTAACGCCTACGAGCAGTACTTC
TRBV10-3,15,TRBJ2-2,.,TRBD2,CAIRPGLAGAGELFF,TGTGCCATCAGACCGGGACTAGCGGGAGCTGGGGAGCTGTTTTTT
TRBV11-2,15,TRBJ2-7,many,.,CASSPYPTGPYEQYF,TGTGCCAGCAGCCCTTACCCGACAGGACCCTACGAGCAGTACTTC
TRBV3-1,12,TRBJ2-3,.,.,CASSQVTDDMYF,TGTGCCAGCAGCCAAGTCACAGACGACATGTATTTT
TRBV2,13,TRBJ2-3,many,.,CASSGDITDTQYF,TGTGCCAGCAGTGGCGATATCACAGATACGCAGTATTTT
TRBV5-1,13,TRBJ1-3,few,.,CASSFRAGNTIYF,TGCGCCAGCAGCTTCAGGGCCGGAAACACCATATATTTT
TRBV5-4,13,TRBJ1-2,.,.,CASSLQGSHGYTF,TGTGCCAGCAGCTTACAGGGAAGTCATGGCTACACCTTC
TRBV29-1,12,TRBJ2-3,few,TRBD2,CSEGLGTDTQYF,TGCAGCGAAGGACTAGGAACAGATACGCAGTATTTT
TRBV18,14,TRBJ2-1,.,.,CASSPPGVYNEQFF,TGTGCCAGCTCACCACCGGGAGTATACAATGAGCAGTTCTTC
TRBV29-1,13,TRBJ1-1,.,.,CSVATQRNTEAFF,TGCAGCGTGGCCACACAGAGGAACACTGAAGCTTTCTTT
TRBV11-3,14,TRBJ2-2,many,.,CASSLGPKSGELFF,TGTGCCAGCAGCTTAGGCCCTAAAAGCGGGGAGCTGTTTTTT
TRBV5-1,16,TRBJ2-1,.,TRBD2,CASSLVLAGLNNEQFF,TGCGCCAGCAGCTTGGTCCTAGCGGGCCTCAACAATGAGCAGTTCTTC
TRBV30,13,TRBJ1-1,.,.,CAWSVEGNTEAFF,TGTGCCTGGAGTGTAGAGGGGAACACTGAAGCTTTCTTT
TRBV5-4,14,TRBJ2-7,few,TRBD1,CASSLETGAHEQYF,TGTGCCAGCAGCTTGGAAACAGGGGCCCACGAGCAGTACTTC
TRBV29-1,19,TRBJ1-1,.,TRBD1,CSVDKGQGRFTSLNTEAFF,TGCAGCGTTGATAAGGGACAGGGTCGGTTTACGTCGCTGAACACTGAAGCTTTCTTT
TRBV2,13,TRBJ2-5,few,.,CASTGGYQETQYF,TGTGCCAGCACTGGGGGGTACCAAGAGACCCAGTACTTC
TRBV7-9,16,TRBJ2-1,few,TRBD1,CASSLSEQGEVEEQFF,TGTGCCAGCAGCCTTTCGGAACAGGGGGAGGTAGAAGAGCAGTTCTTC
TRBV3-1,14,TRBJ1-1,few,.,CASSQVIGRGEAFF,TGTGCCAGCAGCCAAGTTATAGGGAGGGGTGAAGCTTTCTTT
TRBV11-2,14,TRBJ2-7,.,TRBD1,CASSLHGDSYEQYF,TGTGCCAGCAGCTTACATGGGGACAGCTACGAGCAGTACTTC
TRBV7-2,14,TRBJ2-3,few,.,CASTFSQVTDTQYF,TGTGCCAGCACCTTCTCCCAGGTCACAGATACGCAGTATTTT
TRBV3-1,12,TRBJ1-1,few,.,CASSQGNRKAFF,TGTGCCAGCAGCCAAGGTAACAGGAAAGCTTTCTTT
TRBV6-4,17,TRBJ2-1,few,TRBD2,CASSEYLAGGSYNEQFF,TGTGCCAGCAGTGAATACTTAGCGGGGGGCTCCTACAATGAGCAGTTCTTC
TRBV20-1,15,TRBJ2-7,few,TRBD2,CSASRTSGDPYEQYF,TGCAGTGCTAGTAGGACTAGCGGGGACCCCTACGAGCAGTACTTC
TRBV9,12,TRBJ2-7,few,.,CASSPQGSEQYF,TGTGCCAGCAGCCCGCAGGGATCCGAGCAGTACTTC
TRBV7-2,12,TRBJ1-2,.,TRBD1,CASSSATGTATF,TGTGCCAGCAGCTCCGCAACGGGGACAGCGACCTTC
TRBV4-3,15,TRBJ2-3,few,.,CASSQDSGMGDTQYF,TGCGCCAGCAGCCAAGATTCGGGAATGGGCGATACGCAGTATTTT
TRBV6-5,14,TRBJ1-4,.,TRBD1,CASSRDRGREKLFF,TGTGCCAGCAGTCGGGACAGGGGACGCGAAAAACTGTTTTTT
TRBV7-8,14,TRBJ2-7,.,TRBD1,CASTPGQGFYEQYF,TGTGCCAGCACCCCGGGACAGGGTTTTTACGAGCAGTACTTC
TRBV9,15,TRBJ1-1,.,.,CASSVGDSLNTEAFF,TGTGCCAGCAGCGTAGGTGACAGCCTGAACACTGAAGCTTTCTTT
TRBV6-5,16,TRBJ1-1,.,.,CASSYALGVMNTEAFF,TGTGCCAGCAGTTACGCATTGGGGGTGATGAACACTGAAGCTTTCTTT
TRBV6-1,11,TRBJ1-1,.,.,CASSAGYRAFF,TGTGCCAGCAGTGCCGGTTATCGAGCTTTCTTT
TRBV20-1,12,TRBJ1-3,few,.,CSARGRANTIYF,TGCAGTGCTAGGGGGAGGGCAAACACCATATATTTT
TRBV6-2/TRBV6-3,13,TRBJ1-5,.,.,CASSYIMNQPQHF,TGTGCCAGCAGTTACATCATGAATCAGCCCCAGCATTTT
TRBV2,15,TRBJ1-6,few,.,CASRDSSSYNSPLHF,TGTGCCAGCAGGGACAGCAGCTCCTATAATTCACCCCTCCACTTT
TRBV20-1,14,TRBJ2-5,.,TRBD2,CSARRGLAVETQYF,TGCAGTGCTAGGCGTGGACTAGCGGTAGAGACCCAGTACTTC
TRBV5-1,14,TRBJ2-7,.,.,CASSTSTATYEQYF,TGCGCCAGCAGCACGTCGACCGCTACCTACGAGCAGTACTTC
TRBV7-9,11,TRBJ2-2,few,.,CASSPTGELFF,TGTGCCAGCAGTCCTACCGGGGAGCTGTTTTTT
TRBV20-1,14,TRBJ2-7,many,.,CSAKRPGPLYEQYF,TGCAGTGCTAAGAGGCCGGGACCACTCTACGAGCAGTACTTC
TRBV20-1,14,TRBJ2-5,.,.,CSARDPGSGETQYF,TGCAGTGCTAGAGATCCGGGTTCGGGGGAGACCCAGTACTTC
TRBV27,14,TRBJ1-4,.,.,CASSSQGLREKLFF,TGTGCCAGCAGTTCACAGGGTTTGAGGGAAAAACTGTTTTTT
TRBV18,15,TRBJ1-5,.,.,CASSLGLPGNQPQHF,TGTGCCAGCTCACTGGGACTCCCGGGCAATCAGCCCCAGCATTTT
TRBV12-3/TRBV12-4,15,TRBJ1-6,.,.,CASSPNSPGYSPLHF,TGTGCCAGCAGTCCAAACTCTCCGGGATACTCACCCCTCCACTTT
TRBV29-1,16,TRBJ2-2,.,TRBD1,CSVDVGTGSNTGELFF,TGCAGCGTTGATGTGGGGACAGGGTCGAACACCGGGGAGCTGTTTTTT
TRBV30,15,TRBJ1-6,few,.,CAWSVLGASNSPLHF,TGTGCCTGGAGTGTATTGGGGGCTAGCAATTCACCCCTCCACTTT
TRBV7-2,16,TRBJ2-3,.,.,CASSSRRAGFTDTQYF,TGTGCCAGCAGCTCCCGGCGGGCGGGGTTCACAGATACGCAGTATTTT
TRBV19,14,TRBJ1-5,many,.,CASSPGNSNQPQHF,TGTGCCAGTAGTCCTGGGAATAGCAATCAGCCCCAGCATTTT